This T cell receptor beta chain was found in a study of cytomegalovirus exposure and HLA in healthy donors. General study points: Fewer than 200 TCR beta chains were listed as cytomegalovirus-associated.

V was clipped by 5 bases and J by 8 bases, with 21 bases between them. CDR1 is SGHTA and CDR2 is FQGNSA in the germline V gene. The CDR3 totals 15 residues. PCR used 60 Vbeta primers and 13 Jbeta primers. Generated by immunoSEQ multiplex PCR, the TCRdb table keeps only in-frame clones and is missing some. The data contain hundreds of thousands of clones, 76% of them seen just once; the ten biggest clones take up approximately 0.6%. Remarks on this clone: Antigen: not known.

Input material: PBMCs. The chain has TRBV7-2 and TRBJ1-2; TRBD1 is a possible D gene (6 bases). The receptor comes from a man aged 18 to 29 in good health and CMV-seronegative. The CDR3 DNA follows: TGTGCCAGCAGCGCCCCAAGGGGGGGGGTGGGGGGCTACACCTTC. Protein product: CASSAPRGGVGGYTF. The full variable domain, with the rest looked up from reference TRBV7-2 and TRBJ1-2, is GAGVSQSPSNKVTEKGKDVELRCDPISGHTALYWYRQSLGQGLEFLIYFQGNSAPDKSGLPSDRFSAERTGGSVSTLTIQRTQQEDSAVYLCASSAPRGGVGGYTFGSGTRLTVV.